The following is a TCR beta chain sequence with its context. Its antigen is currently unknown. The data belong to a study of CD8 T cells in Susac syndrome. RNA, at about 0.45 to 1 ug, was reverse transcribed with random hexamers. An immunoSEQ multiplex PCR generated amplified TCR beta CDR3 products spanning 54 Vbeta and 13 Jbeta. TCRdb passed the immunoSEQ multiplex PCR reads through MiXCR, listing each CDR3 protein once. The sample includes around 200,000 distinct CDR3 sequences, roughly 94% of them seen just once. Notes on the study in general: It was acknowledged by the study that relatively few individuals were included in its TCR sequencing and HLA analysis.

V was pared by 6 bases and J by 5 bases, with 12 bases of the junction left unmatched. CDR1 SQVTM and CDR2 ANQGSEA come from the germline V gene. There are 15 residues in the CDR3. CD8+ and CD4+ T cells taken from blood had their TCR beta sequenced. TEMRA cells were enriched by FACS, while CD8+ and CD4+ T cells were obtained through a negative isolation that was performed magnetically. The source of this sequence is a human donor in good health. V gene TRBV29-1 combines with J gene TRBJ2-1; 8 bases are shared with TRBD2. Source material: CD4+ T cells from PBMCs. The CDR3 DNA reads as TGCAGCGTCGCGTCCGGCGCGGGAGGACACAATGAGCAGTTCTTC. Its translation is CSVASGAGGHNEQFF.